The rows below give T cell receptor beta chains drawn from one sample of a study of OX40 agonist ivuxolimab in advanced cancers. Measured with immunoSEQ multiplex PCR; TCRdb has only the in-frame clones, and not every one. The table records about 77,000 clones, around nine tenths of them present only once. The input for sequencing was CD4+ or CD8+ T cells sorted from blood, taken in a trial of the OX40 agonist ivuxolimab. The receptors originated from an adult with an advanced solid tumor such as melanoma, head and neck, liver or kidney cancer. CDR3s include the opening cysteine and the closing phenylalanine or tryptophan. The order of the fields is J gene, CDR3 length, clone size, V gene, D gene, CDR3 protein, CDR3 DNA. The D gene is left open where the match is weak. A row's size may be missing; if present it is once, few, many or a size class.

J: TRBJ2-3
length: 13
size: .
V: TRBV5-8
D: .
CDR3: CASSLGGTDTQYF
DNA: TGTGCCAGCAGCTTGGGAGGCACAGATACGCAGTATTTT

J: TRBJ2-5
length: 13
size: .
V: TRBV25-1
D: TRBD1
CDR3: CASGSLDRAAEYF
DNA: TGTGCCAGCGGAAGTCTCGACAGGGCAGCAGAGTACTTC

J: TRBJ1-2
length: 14
size: .
V: TRBV5-6
D: .
CDR3: CASSFRAPGYGYTF
DNA: TGTGCCAGCAGCTTTAGGGCGCCCGGCTATGGCTACACCTTC

J: TRBJ1-2
length: 15
size: .
V: TRBV6-1
D: .
CDR3: CASSEEGRASYGYTF
DNA: TGTGCCAGCAGTGAAGAGGGCAGGGCGAGCTATGGCTACACCTTC

J: TRBJ2-1
length: 12
size: .
V: TRBV9
D: .
CDR3: CASSPGFNEQFF
DNA: TGTGCCAGCAGCCCTGGGTTCAATGAGCAGTTCTTC

J: TRBJ2-6
length: 16
size: .
V: TRBV7-2
D: .
CDR3: CASSLGGGSGANVLTF
DNA: TGTGCCAGCAGCTTAGGGGGCGGCTCTGGGGCCAACGTCCTGACTTTC

J: TRBJ1-3
length: 17
size: once
V: TRBV5-1
D: .
CDR3: CASSLSGAQSSGNTIYF
DNA: TGCGCCAGCAGCTTATCAGGGGCCCAGAGCTCTGGAAACACCATATATTTT

J: TRBJ1-4
length: 14
size: .
V: TRBV4-1
D: .
CDR3: CASSQAATNEKLFF
DNA: TGCGCCAGCAGCCAAGCGGCAACTAATGAAAAACTGTTTTTT

J: TRBJ1-5
length: 13
size: .
V: TRBV10-2
D: TRBD1
CDR3: CASSTGVNQPQHF
DNA: TGCGCCAGCTCCACAGGGGTGAATCAGCCCCAGCATTTT

J: TRBJ2-1
length: 13
size: .
V: TRBV7-7
D: .
CDR3: CASSLDFHNEQFF
DNA: TGTGCCAGCAGCCTGGACTTTCACAATGAGCAGTTCTTC

J: TRBJ2-2
length: 17
size: .
V: TRBV11-2
D: .
CDR3: CASNSRAGRVNTGELFF
DNA: TGTGCCAGCAACTCCCGAGCGGGCCGGGTGAACACCGGGGAGCTGTTTTTT

J: TRBJ2-7
length: 15
size: .
V: TRBV5-5
D: .
CDR3: CASKRRGKNEYEQYF
DNA: TGTGCCTCCAAGAGGAGAGGGAAGAACGAATACGAGCAGTACTTC

J: TRBJ1-5
length: 14
size: .
V: TRBV7-9
D: .
CDR3: CASSRNNRDQPQHF
DNA: TGTGCCAGCAGCCGGAACAACAGGGATCAGCCCCAGCATTTT

J: TRBJ2-1
length: 17
size: few
V: TRBV11-2
D: TRBD2
CDR3: CASSLGEGRVLGSEQFF
DNA: TGTGCCAGCAGCTTAGGGGAGGGCAGGGTGTTAGGTAGTGAGCAGTTCTTC

J: TRBJ2-7
length: 14
size: .
V: TRBV27
D: TRBD1
CDR3: CASRGTVLSYEQYF
DNA: TGTGCCAGCAGAGGGACAGTTCTTTCCTACGAGCAGTACTTC

J: TRBJ2-7
length: 14
size: .
V: TRBV5-1
D: TRBD1
CDR3: CASSQGDRVYEQYF
DNA: TGCGCCAGCAGCCAGGGGGACAGGGTCTACGAGCAGTACTTC

J: TRBJ1-5
length: 13
size: .
V: TRBV7-9
D: .
CDR3: CASSPTRGTPQHF
DNA: TGTGCCAGCAGCCCGACCCGGGGGACCCCCCAGCATTTT

J: TRBJ2-5
length: 12
size: .
V: TRBV7-6
D: .
CDR3: CASSYLQETQYF
DNA: TGTGCCAGCAGCTATCTTCAAGAGACCCAGTACTTC

J: TRBJ2-7
length: 12
size: .
V: TRBV7-3
D: .
CDR3: CLQGRTIYEQYF
DNA: TGTCTCCAAGGTAGGACTATCTACGAGCAGTACTTC

J: TRBJ1-2
length: 13
size: once
V: TRBV19
D: .
CDR3: CASSSRQNYGYTF
DNA: TGTGCCAGTAGTAGCAGGCAGAACTATGGCTACACCTTC

J: TRBJ2-7
length: 14
size: .
V: TRBV2
D: .
CDR3: CASSEASGSYEQYF
DNA: TGTGCCAGCAGTGAAGCTTCGGGGAGCTACGAGCAGTACTTC

J: TRBJ1-5
length: 16
size: .
V: TRBV5-4
D: .
CDR3: CASSLARSGIGQPQHF
DNA: TGTGCCAGCAGCTTGGCCAGGTCAGGGATCGGTCAGCCCCAGCATTTT

J: TRBJ2-3
length: 15
size: .
V: TRBV2
D: TRBD1
CDR3: CASRTGALHPDTQYF
DNA: TGTGCCAGCAGGACAGGGGCCCTCCACCCAGATACGCAGTATTTT

J: TRBJ1-5
length: 14
size: .
V: TRBV10-3
D: .
CDR3: CAIRKDGQNQPQHF
DNA: TGTGCCATCAGGAAAGACGGGCAGAATCAGCCCCAGCATTTT

J: TRBJ2-5
length: 15
size: .
V: TRBV4-1
D: TRBD2
CDR3: CASSLGLAGEETQYF
DNA: TGCGCCAGCAGCCTCGGACTAGCGGGGGAAGAGACCCAGTACTTC

J: TRBJ1-3
length: 17
size: .
V: TRBV30
D: .
CDR3: CAWSVLGWGTGPSNVYF
DNA: TGTGCCTGGAGTGTATTAGGTTGGGGGACGGGGCCTTCAAACGTATATTTT

J: TRBJ2-3
length: 17
size: .
V: TRBV27
D: .
CDR3: CASSPLRRGEIRDTQYF
DNA: TGTGCCAGCAGTCCCCTAAGGAGGGGGGAGATAAGGGATACGCAGTATTTT

J: TRBJ2-7
length: 14
size: once
V: TRBV19
D: .
CDR3: CASTPSLGSYEQYF
DNA: TGTGCCAGTACTCCATCCTTGGGCTCTTACGAGCAGTACTTC

J: TRBJ2-7
length: 15
size: .
V: TRBV7-2
D: .
CDR3: CASSRYGTDSYEQYF
DNA: TGTGCCAGCAGCCGCTACGGGACGGACTCCTACGAGCAGTACTTC

J: TRBJ2-2
length: 15
size: .
V: TRBV5-1
D: .
CDR3: CASSSQAINTGELFF
DNA: TGCGCCAGCAGCTCCCAAGCCATAAACACCGGGGAGCTGTTTTTT

J: TRBJ1-4
length: 14
size: .
V: TRBV7-9
D: TRBD1
CDR3: CASRQQGGGEKLFF
DNA: TGTGCCAGCAGGCAACAGGGGGGAGGCGAAAAACTGTTTTTT

J: TRBJ1-5
length: 15
size: .
V: TRBV19
D: .
CDR3: CASSIWGRVGQPQHF
DNA: TGTGCCAGTAGCATATGGGGCAGGGTAGGACAGCCCCAGCATTTT

J: TRBJ2-1
length: 18
size: .
V: TRBV5-6
D: .
CDR3: CASSLERLALSSYNEQFF
DNA: TGTGCCAGCAGCTTGGAGCGGTTAGCGCTGAGCTCCTACAATGAGCAGTTCTTC

J: TRBJ2-1
length: 14
size: .
V: TRBV28
D: TRBD2
CDR3: CASSAPSGSREQFF
DNA: TGTGCCAGCAGTGCCCCTAGCGGGAGTCGTGAGCAGTTCTTC

J: TRBJ2-7
length: 11
size: .
V: TRBV27
D: TRBD2
CDR3: CLLAGVHEQYF
DNA: TGTCTTCTAGCGGGAGTGCACGAGCAGTACTTC

J: TRBJ1-3
length: 15
size: .
V: TRBV6-1
D: .
CDR3: CASSEGRGGGNTIYF
DNA: TGTGCCAGCAGTGAAGGGAGGGGCGGTGGAAACACCATATATTTT

J: TRBJ2-5
length: 13
size: .
V: TRBV5-4
D: .
CDR3: CASSGTEQETQYF
DNA: TGTGCCAGCAGCGGGACGGAGCAAGAGACCCAGTACTTC

J: TRBJ2-7
length: 13
size: .
V: TRBV21-1
D: .
CDR3: CASNWAPSHEQYF
DNA: TGTGCCAGCAACTGGGCCCCATCCCACGAGCAGTACTTC

J: TRBJ2-7
length: 15
size: .
V: TRBV7-3
D: .
CDR3: CASSLQAGASYEQYF
DNA: TGTGCCAGCAGCTTACAGGCGGGGGCTTCCTACGAGCAGTACTTC

J: TRBJ1-2
length: 16
size: .
V: TRBV5-6
D: TRBD1
CDR3: CASSPLTGGAIYGYTF
DNA: TGTGCCAGCAGCCCCCTGACAGGGGGCGCGATCTATGGCTACACCTTC

J: TRBJ2-7
length: 14
size: once
V: TRBV2
D: TRBD1
CDR3: CASTLVGGQAVWYF
DNA: TGTGCCAGCACCCTAGTGGGGGGACAGGCGGTGTGGTACTTC

J: TRBJ1-2
length: 15
size: .
V: TRBV10-3
D: .
CDR3: CAISRDGRTNYGYTF
DNA: TGTGCCATCAGTCGGGACGGCAGGACTAACTATGGCTACACCTTC

J: TRBJ1-1
length: 14
size: .
V: TRBV19
D: TRBD1
CDR3: CASSIDDRVIRAFF
DNA: TGTGCCAGTAGTATTGACGACAGGGTGATAAGAGCTTTCTTT

J: TRBJ2-3
length: 15
size: .
V: TRBV9
D: .
CDR3: CASSSHRVGTDTQYF
DNA: TGTGCCAGCAGCTCCCACAGGGTGGGCACAGATACGCAGTATTTT